Each of the 6 T cell receptor beta chains below was sequenced from the same sample in a study of human versus mouse CDR3 diversity and MHC coevolution. TCRdb's copy holds only in-frame clones and misses some; the assay was immunoSEQ multiplex PCR. The repertoire holds 75,000 to 90,000 clones, with about 94% as singletons. The sequencing sample was made of naive CD4+ T cells from blood. Subset denoted: CD45RO-negative CD62L-positive naive CD4 T cells. Receptors originate from a person aged 30-69 years in good health.

This chain joins TRBV19 and TRBJ2-7, with D perhaps TRBD2 (5 bases). Trimming removed 5 bases from V and 4 bases from J, with 12 bases in between. CDR3 size: 13 residues. Per germline, CDR1 LNHDA and CDR2 SQIVND (reference sequence). For the CDR3, the DNA is TGTGCCAGTAGTGCCGAGGACTTTTACGAGCAGTACTTC. Translation gives CASSAEDFYEQYF.

Comment on this clone: The same CDR3 also results from other DNA sequences found in this sample. The CDR3 here is CASRGQGDQPQHF. CDR3 DNA sequence: TGTGCCAGTAGGGGACAGGGGGATCAGCCCCAGCATTTT. The chain employs TRBV19 and TRBJ1-5, with 11 bases identical to TRBD1. There are 13 residues in the CDR3. V was clipped by 6 bases and J by 5 bases; unmatched bases: 0. Germline assignment: CDR1 LNHDA and CDR2 SQIVND (reference sequence).

V gene TRBV7-8 combines with J gene TRBJ1-2; D unresolved. CDR1 is SGHVS and CDR2 is FQNEAQ in the germline V gene. Trimming took 4 bases from V and 3 from J, leaving 21 bases between them. CDR3 length: 17 amino acids. The CDR3 here is CASSSRLPGSADYGYTF. The DNA for the CDR3 is TGTGCCAGCAGCTCCCGACTCCCGGGTTCAGCTGACTATGGCTACACCTTC.

The rearrangement uses TRBV27 and TRBJ1-2, with D possibly TRBD1 on 6 matching bases. Trimming cost V 5 bases and J 2 bases, with 12 bases left between them. From germline, CDR1 is MNHEY and CDR2 SMNVEV (reference sequence). There are 14 residues in the CDR3. This CDR3 is CASSRQDRNYGYTF. The CDR3 DNA follows: TGTGCCAGCAGTCGACAGGACAGAAACTATGGCTACACCTTC.

The rearrangement joins TRBV7-9 to TRBJ1-2; D gene ambiguous. V lost 3 bases, J lost 7 bases, and 9 bases lay in between. The CDR3 spans 12 residues. Germline V gene sequence: CDR1 SEHNR, CDR2 FQNEAQ (reference sequence). The CDR3: CASSFGVGGYTF. The CDR3 nucleotides read TGTGCCAGCAGCTTCGGGGTCGGTGGCTACACCTTC.

This rearrangement joins TRBV6-5 to TRBJ2-3, with 7 bases aligning to TRBD1. Germline lookup yields CDR1 MNHEY and CDR2 SVGAGI. J lost 5 bases, V lost 6 bases, and 8 bases had no gene match. There are 14 residues in the CDR3. In nucleotides, the CDR3 is TGTGCCAGCAGCCTCGACAGGGTGGTAGATACGCAGTATTTT. It encodes CASSLDRVVDTQYF.